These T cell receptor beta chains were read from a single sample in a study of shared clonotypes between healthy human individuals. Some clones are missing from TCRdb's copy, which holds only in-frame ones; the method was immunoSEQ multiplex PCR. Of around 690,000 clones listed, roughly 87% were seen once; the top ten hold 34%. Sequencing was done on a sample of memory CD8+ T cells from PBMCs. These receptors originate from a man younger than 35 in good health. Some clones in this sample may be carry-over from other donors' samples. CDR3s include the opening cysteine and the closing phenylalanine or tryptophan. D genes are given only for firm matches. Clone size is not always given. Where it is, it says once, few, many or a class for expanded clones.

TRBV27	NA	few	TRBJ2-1	CASSLEWAGAAYNEQFF	TGTGCCAGCAGTTTAGAGTGGGCAGGGGCGGCATACAATGAGCAGTTCTTC
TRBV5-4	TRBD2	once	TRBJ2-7	CASSLHGGAYEQYF	TGTGCCAGCAGCTTGCATGGGGGGGCCTACGAGCAGTACTTC
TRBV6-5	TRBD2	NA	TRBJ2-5	CASSYASGGFETQYF	TGTGCCAGCAGTTACGCGTCGGGGGGGTTCGAGACCCAGTACTTC
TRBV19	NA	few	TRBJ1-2	CASSISSYYGYTF	TGTGCCAGTAGTATAAGTTCATACTATGGCTACACCTTC
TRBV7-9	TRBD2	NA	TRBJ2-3	CASSFPPEGTSGRPDTQYF	TGTGCCAGCAGCTTTCCCCCCGAAGGGACTAGCGGGAGACCAGATACGCAGTATTTT
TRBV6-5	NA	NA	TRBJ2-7	CASSPRAISYEQYF	TGTGCCAGCAGTCCCCGGGCGATCTCCTACGAGCAGTACTTC
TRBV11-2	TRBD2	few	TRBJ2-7	CASSLSSGTHYEQYF	TGTGCCAGCAGCTTGTCTAGCGGGACACACTACGAGCAGTACTTC
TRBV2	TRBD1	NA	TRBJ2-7	CASRDRGNTPRGEQYF	TGTGCCAGCCGGGACAGGGGCAATACCCCGCGGGGCGAGCAGTACTTC
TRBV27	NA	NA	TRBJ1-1	CASRLHRATEAFF	TGTGCCAGCAGACTACACCGGGCCACTGAAGCTTTCTTT
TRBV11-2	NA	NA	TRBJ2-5	CASSLGAGMSEEQYF	TGTGCCAGCAGCTTGGGGGCAGGGATGAGTGAAGAGCAGTACTTC
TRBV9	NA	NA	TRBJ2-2	CASSGGVGPRDTGELFF	TGTGCCAGCAGCGGAGGAGTAGGACCCCGGGACACCGGGGAGCTGTTTTTT
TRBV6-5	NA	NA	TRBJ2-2	CASSTGDNTGELFF	TGTGCCAGCAGTACCGGGGACAACACCGGGGAGCTGTTTTTT
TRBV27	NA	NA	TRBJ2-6	CASRLTYSGANVLTF	TGTGCCAGCAGATTAACCTACTCTGGGGCCAACGTCCTGACTTTC
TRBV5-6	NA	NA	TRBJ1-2	CASSLGGHLNYGYTF	TGTGCCAGCAGCTTGGGGGGACACCTTAACTATGGCTACACCTTC
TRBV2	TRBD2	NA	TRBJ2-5	CASFEGTSGETQYF	TGTGCCAGCTTTGAGGGGACTAGCGGCGAGACCCAGTACTTC
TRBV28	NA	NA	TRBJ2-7	CASSLPPWREGGGEQYF	TGTGCCAGCAGTTTACCCCCTTGGCGCGAGGGAGGAGGCGAGCAGTACTTC
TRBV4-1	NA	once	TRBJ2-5	CASSQDRRSQDQETQYF	TGCGCCAGCAGCCAAGATAGAAGGTCCCAGGATCAAGAGACCCAGTACTTC
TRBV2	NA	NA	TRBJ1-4	CASRDRGGVLFF	TGTGCCAGCAGGGACCGGGGGGGCGTCTTGTTTTTT
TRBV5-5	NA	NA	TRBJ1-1	CASSLWVGLNTEAFF	TGTGCCAGCAGCTTGTGGGTGGGTTTGAACACTGAAGCTTTCTTT
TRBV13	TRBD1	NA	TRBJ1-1	CASSGQGAEAFF	TGTGCCAGCAGCGGACAGGGGGCAGAGGCTTTCTTT
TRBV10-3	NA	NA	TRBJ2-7	CAISRQLTGQVYEQYF	TGTGCCATCAGCCGCCAACTCACAGGGCAGGTCTACGAGCAGTACTTC
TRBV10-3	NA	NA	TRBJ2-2	CAILGENTGELFF	TGTGCCATCCTAGGGGAGAACACCGGGGAGCTGTTTTTT
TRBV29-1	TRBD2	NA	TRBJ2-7	CSATKGRVASGPYEQYF	TGCAGCGCCACGAAAGGCAGGGTGGCTAGCGGGCCCTACGAGCAGTACTTC